This TCR beta chain was found in a study of cytomegalovirus exposure and HLA in healthy donors. Concerning this clone: Its antigen is not identified.

The CDR3 contains 16 residues. Germline assignment: CDR1 MGHRA and CDR2 YSYEKL. The V and J ends lost 4 bases and 6 bases, in that order; junction bases with no gene match: 7. While unrecorded immune exposures were likely, the donors were nominally healthy when sampled. Amplification used 60 Vbeta primers and 13 Jbeta primers. Data came from immunoSEQ multiplex PCR; TCRdb stores just in-frame clones and leaves some out. Here the sample spans about 81,000 clones, about three quarters being singletons. Study-level results: Among the sequence variants, a highly shared cluster was likely an artifact of sequencing.

The source is a man aged 45-65 years in good health and CMV-seropositive. The chain links TRBV4-1 to TRBJ2-3; TRBD2 matches 13 bases. Sequenced input: PBMCs. Written as DNA, the CDR3 is TGCGCCAGCAGCCTCGGACTAGCGGGAGTTGGGGATACGCAGTATTTT. Amino acids: CASSLGLAGVGDTQYF.